This passage covers 4 T cell receptor beta chains from one sample sequenced in a study of cytomegalovirus exposure and HLA in healthy donors. The PCR had 60 Vbeta and 13 Jbeta primers. TCRdb's table, derived via immunoSEQ multiplex PCR, lists solely in-frame clones and lacks some. The table lists about 180,000 clones, around 82% of them singletons, with less than 2.5% in the top ten. The material sequenced was PBMCs. These receptors were collected from a woman aged 30 to 39 in good health and CMV-seropositive.

This chain links TRBV7-7 with TRBJ2-2, with D possibly matching TRBD2 (6 bases). Germline CDR1 reads SSHAT; CDR2 reads FNYEAQ (reference sequence). Trimming stripped 6 bases from V and 2 bases from J, with 13 bases between. The CDR3 consists of 15 residues. The CDR3 is CASSAGTPNTGELFF. The CDR3 DNA is TGTGCCAGCAGTGCCGGGACTCCAAACACCGGGGAGCTGTTTTTT.

This clone was picked up a small number of times. The chain is built from TRBV6-6 and TRBJ2-7, with 10 bases that match TRBD1. The CDR3 consists of 14 residues. After removal of 6 bases from V and 2 bases from J, the junction contained 4 bases not matched to a gene. CDR1 is MNHNY and CDR2 is SVGAGI in the germline V gene (reference sequence). This CDR3 is CASSRGQGAYEQYF. CDR3 bases: TGTGCCAGCAGCCGCGGACAGGGGGCCTACGAGCAGTACTTC.

This rearrangement joins TRBV29-1 to TRBJ1-2, with 8 bases matching TRBD1. Germline loops: CDR1 SQVTM, CDR2 ANQGSEA. The CDR3 has 11 residues. V dropped 6 bases and J dropped 8; count of bases not matched to a gene: 5. The CDR3 here is CSVRTGQGYTF. The CDR3 nucleotides are TGCAGCGTCCGGACAGGGCAGGGCTACACCTTC.

This clone appeared once. This sequence joins TRBV9 and TRBJ1-4; maybe TRBD1 (5 bases). V lost 2 bases and J lost 4, with 15 bases in between. This CDR3 contains 16 residues. The germline gives CDR1 SGDLS, CDR2 YYNGEE. The CDR3 reads CASSVGGGGINEKLFF. The CDR3 nucleotides read TGTGCCAGCAGCGTGGGGGGGGGTGGTATTAATGAAAAACTGTTTTTT.